The TCR beta chain under discussion was sequenced for a study of shared clonotypes between healthy human individuals. Study-level results: Sequencing depth was expected to affect clonotype sharing among donors. The study sampled only blood, and tissue repertoires likely differ.

Notes on this clone: Its specificity is unknown.

CDR3 length: 15 amino acids. V lost 5 bases, J lost 2 bases, and 8 bases stayed unmatched. Per germline, CDR1 SGHTA and CDR2 FQGTGA. For each subset, genomic DNA was distributed in equal portions over several immunoSEQ plates. Unsorted PBMC DNA went through sequencing on ten immunoSEQ deep assay plates. TCRdb's copy holds only in-frame clones and misses some; the assay was immunoSEQ multiplex PCR. The sample consists of about 500,000 clones, approximately 77% of them appearing once. The clonotype originates from a middle-aged woman in good health. Some clones in this sample may be carry-over from other donors' samples. The sequencing sample was made of PBMCs. The chain uses TRBV7-3 and TRBJ2-7; 8 bases line up with TRBD2. The CDR3 bases are TGTGCCAGCAGCCCGGGAGCGGGAGCCACCTACGAGCAGTACTTC. As protein: CASSPGAGATYEQYF.